This TCR beta chain was sequenced during a study of response to subunit inactivated influenza vaccine. TCRdb reanalysed the RT-PCR reads using MiXCR and keeps one entry per CDR3 protein. The sample has roughly 780,000 distinct CDR3 sequences, about a fifth seen once. V lost 5 bases and J lost 5, with 15 bases in between. This CDR3 contains 14 residues. From germline, CDR1 is MDHEN and CDR2 SYDVKM. With respect to this clonotype: Antigen unknown.

Findings and caveats of the study: Each seasonal influenza vaccination recruits few new T cells, the authors suggested.

The material was PBMCs from blood, obtained roughly 5 days after vaccination. The clonotype originates from a man over 45 who received an inactivated influenza vaccine. This chain uses TRBV28 with TRBJ2-5; D gene ambiguous. This CDR3 is CASSSIWVRETQYF. CDR3 DNA: TGTGCCAGCAGTAGCATTTGGGTCAGGGAGACCCAGTACTTC.